This T cell receptor beta chain was documented in a study of T cells expressing NK-cell markers (dated by TCRdb to 2019 to 2021). Context from the whole study: Eight or nine donors provided sorted CD3+CD56+NKG2C+, CD3+CD56+NKG2C- and CD3+CD56-NKG2C+ T-cell subsets, whose TCR beta-chain repertoires were profiled. Among the eight sequenced donors, seven were HCMV-seropositive and one was HCMV-seronegative. Randomly selected healthy volunteers, three men and five women, were used as the eight sequenced donors. The libraries were sequenced on Illumina HiSeq 2000/2500, MiSeq or NextSeq, producing 2 x 150 bp reads. The full study reports these points: Whether the expanded NKG2C-expressing T cell clones were specific for HCMV antigens was left unclear. For about 6 donors, the dominant CD3+CD56+NKG2C+ clonotypes were among the top 10 CD8+ clonotypes and accounted for about 1.0-7.5% of CD8+ T cells. Those dominant clonotypes were again the most abundant among CD3+CD56-NKG2C+ cells in four donors, at about 28.3-65%.

As to this clonotype: This receptor's antigen is unknown.

The CDR3 holds 15 amino acids from the cysteine to the phenylalanine. The DNA is unrecorded. Sequencing took place on an Illumina HiSeq 2000. 5'RACE template switching, by which a universal primer site and unique molecular identifiers were added, was used to make TCR beta cDNA libraries. cDNA synthesis was primed from the TCR beta constant segment and was followed by two successive PCR amplification steps. For the original study's pipeline: MIGEC was used to demultiplex reads and group reads by UMI, and MiTCR was used to assemble and quantify clonotypes. To exclude erroneous sequences, only TCR cDNA sequences supported by at least two reads were retained. The tcR package was used for downstream repertoire analysis, and clonotypes were matched between fractions using CDR3 nucleotide sequence together with V segment. VDJmatch was used to annotate antigen specificity against VDJdb, with one amino acid substitution allowed in CDR3. TCRdb reanalyzed the reads, keeping one entry per CDR3 protein sequence and omitting DNA. For this entry, the V and J calls and clone size follow TCRdb and not the study's own pipeline. This sample's records show over 250,000 distinct CDR3 sequences. Roughly 4.2% of the sample belongs to the ten largest clones.

A commercial ELISA kit detecting HCMV-specific IgG in serum was used to determine HCMV serostatus. Ficoll density gradient centrifugation was used to isolate peripheral blood mononuclear cells from blood. The origin of this receptor is a woman aged 18 to 75 in good health. Rearrangement joined TRBV12-3 or TRBV12-4 to TRBJ2-3; TCRdb calls TRBD2, which cannot be checked without DNA. Sequenced: blood T cells: a sorted CD56 or NKG2C T cell subset, CD4+ or CD8+ T cells, or bulk PBMC T cells (not recorded which). The CDR3 sequence is CASRPLAGGSDTQYF.